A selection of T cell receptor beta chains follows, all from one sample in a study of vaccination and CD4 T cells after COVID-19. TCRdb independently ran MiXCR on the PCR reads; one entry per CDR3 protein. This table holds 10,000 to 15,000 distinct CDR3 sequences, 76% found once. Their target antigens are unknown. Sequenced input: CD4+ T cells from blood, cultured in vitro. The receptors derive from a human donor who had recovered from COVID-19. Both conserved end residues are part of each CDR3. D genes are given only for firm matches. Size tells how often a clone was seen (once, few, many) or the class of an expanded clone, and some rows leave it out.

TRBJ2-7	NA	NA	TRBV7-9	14	CASSFRTEAYEQYF	TGTGCCAGCAGCTTCAGGACGGAGGCCTACGAGCAGTACTTC
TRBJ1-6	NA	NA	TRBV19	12	CASSQYNSPLHF	TGTGCCAGTAGCCAGTATAATTCACCCCTCCACTTT
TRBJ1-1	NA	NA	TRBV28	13	CASSLPMASEAFF	TGTGCCAGCAGTTTACCGATGGCATCTGAAGCTTTCTTT
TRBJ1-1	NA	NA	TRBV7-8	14	CASSSWDTNTEAFF	TGTGCCAGCAGCTCATGGGACACGAACACTGAAGCTTTCTTT
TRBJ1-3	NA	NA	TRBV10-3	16	CAISTISGRVGNTIYF	TGTGCCATCAGCACAATCAGTGGCAGGGTTGGAAACACCATATATTTT
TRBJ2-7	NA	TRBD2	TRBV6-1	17	CASSEYGGGRATYEQYF	TGTGCCAGCAGTGAGTACGGGGGCGGGAGGGCCACCTACGAGCAGTACTTC
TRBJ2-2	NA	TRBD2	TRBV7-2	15	CASSFGGLGTGELFF	TGTGCCAGCAGCTTTGGGGGACTAGGCACCGGGGAGCTGTTTTTT
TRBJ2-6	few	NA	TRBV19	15	CASRSDSSGANVLTF	TGTGCCAGTAGATCCGACAGCTCTGGGGCCAACGTCCTGACTTTC
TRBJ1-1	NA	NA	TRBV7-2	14	CASSPGQINTEAFF	TGTGCCAGCAGCCCCGGACAGATCAACACTGAAGCTTTCTTT
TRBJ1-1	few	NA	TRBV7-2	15	CASSLGGGGSRTAFF	TGTGCCAGCAGCTTAGGGGGCGGGGGGTCGAGGACAGCTTTCTTT